The present entry profiles one TCR beta chain with its context. This sample is part of a study of regulatory T cells in long-lasting Graves disease. Time point meaning: newly diagnosed GD, antithyroid drugs for less than 3 months. TCR sequences were obtained from RNA taken from PBMCs. Arm-PCR of CDR3 regions and iRepertoire HTBI primers were used to build TCR beta libraries. TCRdb processed the multiplex PCR reads anew with MiXCR; each CDR3 protein has one entry. The table records 250,000 to 400,000 distinct CDR3 sequences, 15% to 20% of them present only once. The CDR3 extends over 15 amino acids. The V end was cut by 1 base, the J end by 4 bases, with 10 bases between. In germline, CDR1 is PRHDT, CDR2 FYEKMQ (reference sequence).

The sequence was obtained from a female donor with Graves disease. V gene TRBV13 combines with J gene TRBJ1-4, with D possibly being TRBD1 (5 bases). This sample comprised peripheral blood mononuclear cells (PBMCs), obtained at new diagnosis, from a patient treated with antithyroid drugs. CDR3 sequence reads: CASSLAGANNEKLFF. Here the CDR3 DNA reads TGTGCCAGCAGCTTAGCTGGGGCTAATAATGAAAAACTGTTTTTT.